This paragraph covers one T cell receptor beta chain sequence. The antigen is undetermined. Using immunoSEQ multiplex PCR, the repertoire was profiled, and TCRdb retains in-frame clones only, with some absent. Among under 650,000 clones, roughly 95% were seen once, and the ten largest hold about 0.064%. Germline-derived CDR1 and CDR2 are SGHRS and YFSETQ. Trimming pared 4 bases from V and 4 bases from J, leaving 12 bases between. The CDR3 contains 14 residues. The sample comes from a study of shared clonotypes between healthy human individuals. The study, taken as a whole, reports: Generation probability values for non-shared clonotypes were lower than those for clonotypes shared by all four donors. Only blood was sampled; tissue repertoires likely differ.

Participating donors were healthy, HIV-negative adults free of recent acute infections or vaccinations. The receptor was derived from a woman in her 30s in good health. The material sequenced was naive CD4+ T cells sorted from blood. Subset of the sample: CD45RA+ positively selected. The J gene is TRBJ1-3, the V gene TRBV5-1; D perhaps matches TRBD1 (5 bases). The CDR3 sequence is CASSPEGQGNTIYF. CDR3 bases: TGCGCCAGCAGCCCGGAGGGGCAAGGAAACACCATATATTTT.